This T cell receptor (beta chain) emerged from a study of neurological immune-mediated disorders (dated by TCRdb to between 2018 and 2020). Notes on the research overall: Using UMI-based sequencing, the study compared peripheral blood TCR-beta repertoires from patients with HTLV-I-associated myelopathy (HAM/TSP), patients with multiple sclerosis, and healthy controls. Longitudinal samples, technical triplicates and paired sorted CD4+ and CD8+ T-cell subsets, alongside PBMC samples, were included among the approximately 99 TCR-beta libraries. The cohort included about 66 subjects: around 15 with HAM/TSP, about 34 with multiple sclerosis, and some 20 healthy controls.

Overall results and qualifications from the work: The highest TCR clonal expansion was observed in HAM/TSP patients, whereas the lowest was observed in MS patients, even when compared with healthy controls. Expanded clones from different subjects shared no identical CDR3 amino acid sequences, which suggests that TCR-beta repertoires were private in all groups.

Worth noting for this clonotype: Its antigen specificity is not known. This may be a read error, as it is one base from a much larger clone.

The healthy controls were volunteers from a blood bank in Maryland, USA. For unsorted PBMC libraries, 2 million PBMCs were used after storage in RNAlater at -80 degrees C until RNA extraction. Peripheral blood was subjected to Ficoll-Hypaque density gradient centrifugation to isolate PBMCs, which were then cryopreserved in liquid nitrogen. cDNA was synthesized by template-switch 5'RACE using a primer carrying a 10-nucleotide random unique molecular identifier by which each TCR transcript was tagged. Each sequencing run produced over 170 million TCR-beta sequences covering 15-18 subjects. Total RNA was extracted with the RNeasy kit. The KAPA Real-time Library Amplification kit was used to amplify TCR-beta VDJ regions with primers for the TCR constant region and the 5'RACE anchor. Sample indexes and Illumina adaptors were added in a first PCR, after which library yield was increased in a second PCR. After purification with Ampure beads, the TCR product of roughly 650 bp was size-selected on a 2% E-gel SizeSelection system. Before pooling, libraries had their quality checked on a Bioanalyzer, their concentration measured with Qubit, and their quantity determined with the Kapa Library Quantification kit. Paired-end 2 x 150 bp sequencing of the libraries was performed on an Illumina HiSeq 2500. To increase sequence diversity, roughly 24-32% phiX was spiked into each library pool. In the original analysis: Quality-filtered reads were processed with the UMI-based MiGEC pipeline, and over 85% of raw TCR sequences were removed by the MiGEC pipeline during error correction. VDJ genes were aligned to IMGT germline references, and clonotypes were defined by unique CDR3 amino acid sequence plus V-J genes. Clonal expansion, Shannon diversity, and CDR3 relatedness (CalcPairwiseDistances, ClusterSamples) were evaluated with VDJtools, and phylogenetic trees were built with CLCbio workbench. Using coefficient-of-variation modelling across technical triplicates, the study counted a clone as expanded if it had at least 8 unique UMIs. The public reads were quality trimmed at Q25 with fastp and then assembled into clones with MiXCR by TCRdb, keeping productive beta chains. Each record represents a unique CDR3 protein, reported with the most common genes and DNA among its rows. The V and J calls, along with clone size, are taken from TCRdb and not from the paper's own processing. This sample comprises 70,000 to 95,000 distinct CDR3 sequences, roughly 18% of them detected only once. Jointly, the top ten make up just over 15% of the sample.

The CDR3 runs 14 amino acids, cysteine and phenylalanine included. Of the read, only the CDR3 DNA is kept; its 42 bases are in frame from base 1. CDR1 DFQATT and CDR2 SNEGSKA were looked up in the germline V gene (reference sequence). This clonotype was obtained from a woman in her forties in good health. The sample comprised PBMCs. The V gene is TRBV20-1 and the J gene is TRBJ1-4, with TRBD1 as a weak D call on 6 bases. In nucleotide form, the sequence is TGCAGTGCCCTGACAGGTGTAACTAATGAAAAAATGTTTTTT. This sequence encodes CSALTGVTNEKMFF.